This T cell receptor (beta chain) was documented in a study of cytomegalovirus exposure and HLA in healthy donors. The CDR3 consists of 15 residues. In germline, CDR1 is SGHVS, CDR2 FNYEAQ. Unmatched junction bases numbered 2, after V lost 4 bases and J lost 4 bases. Amplification used 60 Vbeta primers and 13 Jbeta primers. Assay: immunoSEQ multiplex PCR; the TCRdb copy retains only in-frame clones and omits some. The table records around 170,000 clones, over 75% of them present only once. This clone was recorded once. This chain links TRBV7-6 with TRBJ1-6; 9 bases line up with TRBD1. The source is a man aged 45-60 years in good health and CMV-seronegative. Material: PBMCs. The CDR3: CASSSGTGYNSPLHF. The CDR3 bases are TGTGCCAGCAGCTCGGGGACAGGGTATAATTCACCCCTCCACTTT.